The entry below describes one T cell receptor (beta chain). Under the authors' procedure: From reference gene primer amplification, estimates of nucleated cell counts were derived. Using immunoSEQ multiplex PCR, the repertoire was profiled, and TCRdb retains in-frame clones only, with some absent. The V and J calls and clone size were taken over from that table, and D and trimming were inferred from the DNA. This sample has 25,000 to 40,000 clones, with more than 75% found just once. This sample was taken from a study of blood T cell repertoires in COVID-19. This CDR3 contains 17 residues. CDR1 and CDR2 (germline): KGHDR, SFDVKD. Trimming cost V 6 bases and J 3 bases; bases outside gene matches: 6.

This receptor was taken from a man in his sixties with active COVID-19. J is TRBJ2-3 and V is TRBV24-1; 15 bases are a match to TRBD2. Sequenced material: peripheral blood. CDR3 nucleotide sequence: TGTGCCACCAGTACCGGGACTAGCGGGGGGTTAACAGATACGCAGTATTTT. Its translation is CATSTGTSGGLTDTQYF.